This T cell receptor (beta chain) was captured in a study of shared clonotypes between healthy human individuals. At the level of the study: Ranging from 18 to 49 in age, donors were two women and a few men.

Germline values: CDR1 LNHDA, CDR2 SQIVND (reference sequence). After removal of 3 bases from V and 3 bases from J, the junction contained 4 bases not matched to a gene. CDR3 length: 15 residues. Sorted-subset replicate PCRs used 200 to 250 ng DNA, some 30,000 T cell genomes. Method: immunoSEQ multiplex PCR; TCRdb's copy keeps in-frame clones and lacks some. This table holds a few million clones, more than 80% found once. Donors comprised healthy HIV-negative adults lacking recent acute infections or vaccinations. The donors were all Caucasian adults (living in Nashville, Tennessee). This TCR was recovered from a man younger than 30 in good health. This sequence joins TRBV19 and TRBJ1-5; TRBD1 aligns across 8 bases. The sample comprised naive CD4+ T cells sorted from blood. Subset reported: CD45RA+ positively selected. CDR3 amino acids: CASSIGTGHNQPQHF. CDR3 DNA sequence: TGTGCCAGTAGTATCGGGACAGGCCACAATCAGCCCCAGCATTTT.